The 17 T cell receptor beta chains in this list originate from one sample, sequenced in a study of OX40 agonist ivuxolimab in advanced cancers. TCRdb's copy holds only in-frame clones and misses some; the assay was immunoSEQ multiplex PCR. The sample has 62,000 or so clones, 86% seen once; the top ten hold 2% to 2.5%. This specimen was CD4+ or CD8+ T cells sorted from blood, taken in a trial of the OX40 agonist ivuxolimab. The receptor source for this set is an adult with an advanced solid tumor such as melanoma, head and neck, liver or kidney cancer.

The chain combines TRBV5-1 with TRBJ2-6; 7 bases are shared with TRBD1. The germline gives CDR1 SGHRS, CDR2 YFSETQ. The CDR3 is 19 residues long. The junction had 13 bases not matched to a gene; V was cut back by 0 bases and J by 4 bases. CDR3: CASSLGTGQSHIGANVLTF. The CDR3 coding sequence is TGCGCCAGCAGCTTGGGTACGGGACAGTCCCATATAGGGGCCAACGTCCTGACTTTC.

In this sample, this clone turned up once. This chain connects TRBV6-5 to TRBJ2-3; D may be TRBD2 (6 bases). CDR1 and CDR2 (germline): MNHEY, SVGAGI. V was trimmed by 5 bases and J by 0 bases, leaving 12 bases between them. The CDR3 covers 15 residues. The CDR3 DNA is TGTGCCAGCAGTCTAGCGAATCCTAGCACAGATACGCAGTATTTT. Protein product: CASSLANPSTDTQYF.

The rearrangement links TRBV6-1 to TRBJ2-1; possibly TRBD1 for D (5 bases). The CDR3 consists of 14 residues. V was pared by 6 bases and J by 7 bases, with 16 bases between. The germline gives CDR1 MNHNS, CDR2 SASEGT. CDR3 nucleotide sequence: TGTGCCAGCAGAGGCCTGACAGTGAGGAATGAGCAGTTCTTC. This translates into CASRGLTVRNEQFF.

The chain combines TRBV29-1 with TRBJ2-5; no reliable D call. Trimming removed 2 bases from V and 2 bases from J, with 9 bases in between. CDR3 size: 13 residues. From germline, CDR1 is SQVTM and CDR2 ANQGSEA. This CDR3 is CSVESRNQETQYF. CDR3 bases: TGCAGCGTTGAATCGAGGAATCAAGAGACCCAGTACTTC. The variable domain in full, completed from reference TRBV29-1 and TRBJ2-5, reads SAVISQKPSRDICQRGTSLTIQCQVDSQVTMMFWYRQQPGQSLTLIATANQGSEATYESGFVIDKFPISRPNLTFSTLTVSNMSPEDSSIYLCSVESRNQETQYFGPGTRLLVL.

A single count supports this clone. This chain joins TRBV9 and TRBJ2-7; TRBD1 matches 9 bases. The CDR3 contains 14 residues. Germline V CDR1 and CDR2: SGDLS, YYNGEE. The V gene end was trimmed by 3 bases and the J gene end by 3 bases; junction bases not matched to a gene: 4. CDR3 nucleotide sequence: TGTGCCAGCAGCGCCGGGACAGGGAACTACGAGCAGTACTTC. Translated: CASSAGTGNYEQYF.

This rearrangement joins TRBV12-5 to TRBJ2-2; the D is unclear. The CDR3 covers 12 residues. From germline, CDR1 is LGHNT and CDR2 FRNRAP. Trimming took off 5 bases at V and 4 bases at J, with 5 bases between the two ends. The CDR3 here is CASGDPTGELFF. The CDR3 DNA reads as TGTGCTAGTGGTGACCCCACCGGGGAGCTGTTTTTT.

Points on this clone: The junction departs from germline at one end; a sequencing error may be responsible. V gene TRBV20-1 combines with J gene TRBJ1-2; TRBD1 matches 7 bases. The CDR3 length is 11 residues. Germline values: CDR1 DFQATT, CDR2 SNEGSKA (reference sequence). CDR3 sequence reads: CSTRWDSGYTF. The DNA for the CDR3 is TGCAGTACTAGGTGGGACAGTGGCTACACCTTC.

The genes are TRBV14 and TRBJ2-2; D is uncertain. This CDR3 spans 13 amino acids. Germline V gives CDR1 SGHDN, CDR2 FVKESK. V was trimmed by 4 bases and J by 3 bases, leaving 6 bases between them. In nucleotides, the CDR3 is TGTGCCAGCAGCCTAGTGGACACCGGGGAGCTGTTTTTT. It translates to CASSLVDTGELFF.

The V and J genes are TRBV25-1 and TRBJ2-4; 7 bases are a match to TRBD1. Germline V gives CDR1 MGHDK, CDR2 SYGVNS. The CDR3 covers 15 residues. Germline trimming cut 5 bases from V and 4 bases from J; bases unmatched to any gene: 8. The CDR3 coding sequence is TGTGCCAGCAGTCCCCATCCGGGACAGAAAAACATTCAGTACTTC. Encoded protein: CASSPHPGQKNIQYF.

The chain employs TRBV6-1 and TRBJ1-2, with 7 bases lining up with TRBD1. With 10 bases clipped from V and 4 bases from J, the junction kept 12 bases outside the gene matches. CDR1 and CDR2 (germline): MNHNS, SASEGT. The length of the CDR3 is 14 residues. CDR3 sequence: CAISPDRDLYGYTF. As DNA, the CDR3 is TGTGCCATCTCTCCTGACAGGGACCTCTATGGCTACACCTTC.

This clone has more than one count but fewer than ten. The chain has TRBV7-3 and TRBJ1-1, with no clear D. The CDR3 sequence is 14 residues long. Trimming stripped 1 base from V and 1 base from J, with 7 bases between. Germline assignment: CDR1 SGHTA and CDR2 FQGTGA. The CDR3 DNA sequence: TGTGCCAGCAGCTTAAGCGCCAAGAACACTGAAGCTTTCTTT. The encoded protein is CASSLSAKNTEAFF.

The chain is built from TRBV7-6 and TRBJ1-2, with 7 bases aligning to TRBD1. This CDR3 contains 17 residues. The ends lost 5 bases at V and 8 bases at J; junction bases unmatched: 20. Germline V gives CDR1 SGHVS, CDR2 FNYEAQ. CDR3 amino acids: CASSTRSHGQAAMGYTF. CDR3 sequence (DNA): TGTGCCAGCAGCACGAGATCGCATGGACAGGCGGCTATGGGCTACACCTTC. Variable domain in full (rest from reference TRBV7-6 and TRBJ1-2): GAGVSQSPRYKVTKRGQDVALRCDPISGHVSLYWYRQALGQGPEFLTYFNYEAQQDKSGLPNDRFSAERPEGSISTLTIQRTEQRDSAMYRCASSTRSHGQAAMGYTFGSGTRLTVV.

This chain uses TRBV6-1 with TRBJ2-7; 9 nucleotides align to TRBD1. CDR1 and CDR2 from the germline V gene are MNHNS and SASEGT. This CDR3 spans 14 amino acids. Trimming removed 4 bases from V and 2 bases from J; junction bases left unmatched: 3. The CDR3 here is CASSAGQGTYEQYF. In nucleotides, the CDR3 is TGTGCCAGCAGTGCGGGACAGGGAACCTACGAGCAGTACTTC.

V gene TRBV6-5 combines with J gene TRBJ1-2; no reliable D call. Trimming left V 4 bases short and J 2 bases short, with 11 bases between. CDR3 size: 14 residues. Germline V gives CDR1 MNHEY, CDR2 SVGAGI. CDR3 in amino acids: CASSSPQTNYGYTF. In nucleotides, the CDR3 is TGTGCCAGCAGTTCCCCACAGACAAACTATGGCTACACCTTC.

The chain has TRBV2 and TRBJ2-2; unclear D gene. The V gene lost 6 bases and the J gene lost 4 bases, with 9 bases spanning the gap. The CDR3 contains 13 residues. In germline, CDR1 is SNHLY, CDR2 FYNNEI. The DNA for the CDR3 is TGTGCCAGCAGCTCCGACTCCACCGGGGAGCTGTTTTTT. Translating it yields CASSSDSTGELFF.

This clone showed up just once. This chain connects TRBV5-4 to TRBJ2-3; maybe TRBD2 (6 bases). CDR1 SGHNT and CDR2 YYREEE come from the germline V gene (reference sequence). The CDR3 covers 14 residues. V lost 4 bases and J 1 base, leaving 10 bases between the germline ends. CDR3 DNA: TGTGCCAGCAGCATGGACTACCGCACAGATACGCAGTATTTT. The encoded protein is CASSMDYRTDTQYF.

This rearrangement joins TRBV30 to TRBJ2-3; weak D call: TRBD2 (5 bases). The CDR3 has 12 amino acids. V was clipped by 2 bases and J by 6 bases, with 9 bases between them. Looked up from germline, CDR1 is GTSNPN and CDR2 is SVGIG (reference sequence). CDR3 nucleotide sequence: TGTGCCTGGAGTCCTAGGAGGGATACGCAGTATTTT. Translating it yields CAWSPRRDTQYF.